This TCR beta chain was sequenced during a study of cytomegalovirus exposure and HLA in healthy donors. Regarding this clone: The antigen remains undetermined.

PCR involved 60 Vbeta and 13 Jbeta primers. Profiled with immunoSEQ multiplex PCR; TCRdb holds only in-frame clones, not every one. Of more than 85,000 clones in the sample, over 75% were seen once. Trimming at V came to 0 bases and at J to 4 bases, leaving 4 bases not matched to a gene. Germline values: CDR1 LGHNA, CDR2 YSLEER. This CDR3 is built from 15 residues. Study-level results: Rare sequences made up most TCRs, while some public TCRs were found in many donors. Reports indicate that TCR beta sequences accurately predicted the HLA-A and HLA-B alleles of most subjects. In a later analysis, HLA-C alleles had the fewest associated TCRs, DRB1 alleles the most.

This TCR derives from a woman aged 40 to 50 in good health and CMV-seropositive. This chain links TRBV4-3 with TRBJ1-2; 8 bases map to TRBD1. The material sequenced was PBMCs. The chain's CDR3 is CASSQDRGRGYGYTF. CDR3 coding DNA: TGCGCCAGCAGCCAAGACAGGGGGCGTGGCTATGGCTACACCTTC.